This T cell receptor beta chain appears in the sequencing data of a study of shared clonotypes between healthy human individuals. Adult donors, all healthy and HIV-negative, had no recent acute infections or vaccinations. Memory CD4+ cells were the fraction left after CD45RA+ naive selection. To note about this clone: Its matching antigen is unknown.

This CDR3 spans 14 amino acids. Trimming left V 6 bases short and J 4 bases short, with 13 bases between. Germline V gene data show CDR1 as SNHLY and CDR2 as FYNNEI. Study-wide points: Sorted-subset sequencing was shown by rarefaction to be incomplete despite large depth.

Assay: immunoSEQ multiplex PCR; the TCRdb copy retains only in-frame clones and omits some. The sample includes about 2.3 million clones, about nine tenths of them seen just once. The sequence derives from a man between 18 and 35 years old in good health. Some clones in this sample may be carry-over from other donors' samples. The rearrangement uses TRBV2 and TRBJ1-3; D is uncertain. Sequenced input: naive CD4+ T cells from PBMCs. Subset described: CD45RA+ positively selected. The CDR3 region has the DNA TGTGCCAGCAGACCTGTTGTGGGCGGAAACACCATATATTTT. Its translation is CASRPVVGGNTIYF.